This T cell receptor (beta chain) is from a study of human T cells and chemical hapten exposure. Study as a whole: Patch tests put 0.01% DPC on the upper back, and the results were checked at 6 days.

The time point was: patch test 2, 6 weeks after DPC sensitization. Treatment specified: therapeutic diphenylcyclopropenone sensitization with weekly scalp DPC. The CDR3 runs to 9 residues. V was trimmed by 8 bases and J by 11 bases, leaving 12 bases between them. Germline CDR1 is DFQATT and CDR2 is SNEGSKA (reference sequence). Original processing methods: The number of TCRs in each sample had a median of approximately 99,000 and spanned roughly 23,224 to 750,000. TCRdb fed the RACE reads into MiXCR, producing one record per CDR3 protein. The V and J calls here are based on TCRdb, not the publication. The table lists nearly 55,000 distinct CDR3 sequences, 7.5% to 10% of them singletons. This clonotype came up a few times.

The material was whole blood, obtained in connection with sensitization to the hapten diphenylcyclopropenone (DPC). The receptor was isolated from a woman aged 50 to 60 with alopecia areata. Some clones in this sample may be carry-over from other donors' samples. The chain has TRBV20-1 and TRBJ1-1; no firm D call. The CDR3 sequence is CSPPGGAFF. In DNA, the CDR3 is TGCAGTCCCCCCGGAGGGGCTTTCTTT.